This section outlines one T cell receptor beta chain sequence together with its context. No antigen is known for it. In this CDR3 the conserved last residue, phenylalanine or tryptophan, is missing, so a read error is likely. Co-extracting RNA and DNA was done with 20-30 mg of unsorted bulk tissue as input. The sample belongs to a study of tumor-infiltrating lymphocytes in primary liver carcinoma. General observations from the study: A significantly higher top-250-clone fraction was found in tumors than in blood (p = 0.039). Between tumor regions, pairs overlapped more than tumor-adjacent and tumor-blood pairs did. Only about 7-24% of top clones spanned all five tumor regions.

Germline V gene data show CDR1 as SQVTM and CDR2 as ANQGSEA. The CDR3 sequence is 14 residues long. V lost 4 bases and J lost 2; bases outside the gene matches: 6. With approximately 500 ng total RNA as template and a constant-region primer, TCR beta cDNA was made. Libraries of TCR beta came from three nested multiplex PCR rounds with slightly modified ARM-PCR. Both of the initial two PCR rounds ran for about 11 cycles and employed TRBV1-TRBV30 forward primers alongside a C-beta reverse primer. One entry per CDR3 protein results from TCRdb running MiXCR on the multiplex PCR reads. The sample has under 90,000 distinct CDR3 sequences; approximately 72% are singletons.

This sequence originates from a man in his forties with primary liver carcinoma and hepatitis B virus infection. The chain links TRBV29-1 to TRBJ2-5; TRBD2 aligns across 8 bases. The sequenced material came from liver tumor tissue from sampling region 1. Subset here: tumor region T1, superior pole. The CDR3 DNA reads TGCAGCGTTGTTCGAACTAGCGGTCAAGAGACCCAGTACATC. Its protein is CSVVRTSGQETQYI.